This passage covers 32 T cell receptor beta chains from one sample sequenced in a study of OX40 agonist ivuxolimab in advanced cancers. The library was made by the immunoSEQ multiplex PCR assay. The clones in this table, taken by TCRdb from immuneACCESS, are in-frame only. Not every clone is retained; where verified, under half of the shortfall comes from an unresolved V gene, and the cause of the rest is unknown. The sample table contains tens of thousands of clones; only one count was recorded for 87% of them. The ten largest clones capture roughly 17% of the sample. The sample consisted of CD4+ or CD8+ T cells sorted from blood, taken in a trial of the OX40 agonist ivuxolimab. The origin of the receptors is an adult with an advanced solid tumor such as melanoma, head and neck, liver or kidney cancer.

This chain connects TRBV11-2 to TRBJ2-5; D may be TRBD2 (5 bases). The CDR3 has 14 residues. Germline V gives CDR1 SGHAT, CDR2 FQNNGV. With 3 bases removed from V and 4 bases from J, the gap between germline ends came to 12 bases. Written as DNA, the CDR3 is TGTGCCAGCAGCTTGAGGGCCCCCCTAGAGACCCAGTACTTC. This sequence encodes CASSLRAPLETQYF.

The rearrangement links TRBV19 to TRBJ2-2; TRBD1 matches at 7 bases. V was clipped by 3 bases and J by 6 bases; unmatched bases: 7. The CDR3 loop spans 15 amino acids. Germline V gene lookup returns CDR1 LNHDA and CDR2 SQIVND (reference sequence). CDR3 sequence: CASSIYRGSAGELFF. CDR3 nucleotides: TGTGCCAGTAGTATCTACAGGGGATCGGCCGGGGAGCTGTTTTTT.

This clone appeared a few times. The CDR3 does not end in the conserved phenylalanine or tryptophan, so this is likely a read error. The limits of the CDR3 on the DNA are not certain, so only TCRdb's listed CDR3 is given. The chain joins TRBV7-2 to TRBJ2-7; the table assigns TRBD2, which was not confirmed against the DNA. Inclusive of both ends, the CDR3 amounts to 13 amino acids. Germline CDR1 and CDR2: SGHTA and FQGNSA. The CDR3 loop reads CASSLVGLAGVLL.

This clone has just one count. V usage is TRBV7-3 and J usage is TRBJ2-7; D remains unclear. Germline V gene data show CDR1 as SGHTA and CDR2 as FQGTGA. V was shortened by 5 bases and J by 7 bases, with 12 bases between the two germline ends. This CDR3 has 12 residues. CDR3 sequence (DNA): TGTGCCAGCAGCACGAGCACCTGGGAGCAGTACTTC. It codes for CASSTSTWEQYF.

The chain carries TRBV7-3 and TRBJ1-3, with D unresolved. The CDR3 has 14 residues. Trimming pared 4 bases from V and 1 base from J, leaving 8 bases between. Germline lookup yields CDR1 SGHTA and CDR2 FQGTGA. The CDR3 sequence: CASSSSGSGNTIYF. CDR3 sequence (DNA): TGTGCCAGCAGCTCATCGGGGTCTGGAAACACCATATATTTT.

The genes are TRBV27 and TRBJ2-2, with TRBD2 matching 13 bases. Germline assignment: CDR1 MNHEY and CDR2 SMNVEV (reference sequence). The CDR3 covers 18 residues. V shed 5 bases, J shed 4 bases, and the junction held 10 bases outside the gene matches. The CDR3 sequence: CASSPRGLAGSGTGELFF. The CDR3 coding sequence is TGTGCCAGCAGTCCCAGGGGACTAGCGGGATCGGGCACCGGGGAGCTGTTTTTT.

This sequence joins TRBV6-1 and TRBJ2-2; 7 bases map to TRBD1. Germline trimming cut 6 bases from V and 0 bases from J; bases unmatched to any gene: 4. The CDR3 is made up of 15 amino acids. Per the germline V gene, CDR1 is MNHNS and CDR2 is SASEGT. For the CDR3, the DNA is TGTGCCAGCAGGATGACAGGGTCGAACACCGGGGAGCTGTTTTTT. Protein product: CASRMTGSNTGELFF.

CDR3 residues: CASSEAGVNLAWYEQYF. CDR3 bases: TGTGCCAGCAGTGAAGCAGGGGTTAACCTCGCGTGGTACGAGCAGTACTTC. The chain combines TRBV2 with TRBJ2-7; possible D gene TRBD1, 5 bases. The CDR3 spans 17 residues. Looked up from germline, CDR1 is SNHLY and CDR2 is FYNNEI. The V end lost 0 bases, the J end lost 4 bases, and 19 bases lay between the germline ends. Supplemented by reference TRBV2 and TRBJ2-7, the full variable domain reads EPEVTQTPSHQVTQMGQEVILRCVPISNHLYFYWYRQILGQKVEFLVSFYNNEISEKSEIFDDQFSVERPDGSNFTLKIRSTKLEDSAMYFCASSEAGVNLAWYEQYFGPGTRLTVT.

This chain joins TRBV10-2 and TRBJ2-7; TRBD2 agrees at 8 bases. The CDR3 length is 18 residues. V trimming: 6 bases; J trimming: 6 bases; junction bases outside the gene matches: 22. The germline V gene encodes CDR1 WSHSY and CDR2 SAAADI. DNA of the CDR3: TGCGCCAGCAGGTCCCCCGGTCGGGGAGGCAGTAGCGGGATCGAGCAGTACTTC. This gives the protein CASRSPGRGGSSGIEQYF.

This clone was counted only a few times. This rearrangement joins TRBV18 to TRBJ1-4, with TRBD1 identical over 10 bases. Unmatched junction bases numbered 3, after V lost 3 bases and J lost 5 bases. Germline lookup yields CDR1 KGHSH and CDR2 LQKENI. The CDR3 sequence is 15 residues long. The CDR3: CASSPMGQGNEKLFF. The CDR3 nucleotides read TGTGCCAGCTCACCGATGGGACAGGGGAATGAAAAACTGTTTTTT. Full variable domain (missing parts from reference TRBV18 and TRBJ1-4): NAGVMQNPRHLVRRRGQEARLRCSPMKGHSHVYWYRQLPEEGLKFMVYLQKENIIDESGMPKERFSAEFPKEGPSILRIQQVVRGDSAAYFCASSPMGQGNEKLFFGSGTQLSVL.

This clone is labeled medium-sized. The rearrangement uses TRBV5-1 and TRBJ1-2; D uncertain. The V and J ends lost 5 bases and 7 bases respectively, with 12 bases between them. This CDR3 is 12 amino acids long. Germline lookup yields CDR1 SGHRS and CDR2 YFSETQ. The CDR3 nucleotides read TGCGCCAGCAGTCAGGACTCTCTTGGCTACACCTTC. Protein: CASSQDSLGYTF.

Only one count was recorded for this clone. The chain employs TRBV27 and TRBJ2-4; 9 bases match TRBD1. The CDR3 is 11 amino acids. Germline lookup yields CDR1 MNHEY and CDR2 SMNVEV (reference sequence). Germline trimming cut 8 bases from V and 16 bases from J; bases unmatched to any gene: 9. DNA of the CDR3: TGTGCCAGCGGTGTCCGGGACAGGGTTTACTTC. It specifies CASGVRDRVYF.

The J gene is TRBJ2-5, the V gene TRBV5-1; D gene ambiguous. The DNA end favors TRBJ2-7, so the J call may be wrong. The germline gives CDR1 SGHRS, CDR2 YFSETQ. CDR3 length: 11 amino acids. As DNA, the CDR3 is TGCGCCAGCAGCTTGGCTACCGAGCAGTACTTC. Residues: CASSLATEQYF.

The chain has TRBV5-8 and TRBJ2-3; 9 bases align to TRBD1. Germline CDR1 and CDR2: SGHTS and YDEGEE. V lost 0 bases and J lost 1; bases outside the gene matches: 0. This CDR3 spans 15 amino acids. CDR3 DNA sequence: TGTGCCAGCAGCTTGGACAGGGGGCGCACAGATACGCAGTATTTT. It translates to CASSLDRGRTDTQYF. Full variable domain (remainder filled in from reference TRBV5-8 and TRBJ2-3): EAGVTQSPTHLIKTRGQQATLRCSPISGHTSVYWYQQALGLGLQFLLWYDEGEERNRGNFPPRFSGRQFPNYSSELNVNALELEDSALYLCASSLDRGRTDTQYFGPGTRLTVL.

The chain recombines TRBV6-5 with TRBJ1-1, with D uncertain. Germline V CDR1 and CDR2: MNHEY, SVGAGI. The CDR3 is made up of 15 amino acids. V was pared by 0 bases and J by 1 base, with 9 bases between. CDR3 bases: TGTGCCAGCAGTTACTCGACCGACACGAACACTGAAGCTTTCTTT. It is translated as CASSYSTDTNTEAFF.

This chain links TRBV18 with TRBJ2-1, with 12 bases identical to TRBD1. This CDR3 has 16 amino acids. V trimming: 3 bases; J trimming: 7 bases; junction bases outside the gene matches: 7. Germline V lookup: CDR1 KGHSH, CDR2 LQKENI. CDR3 coding DNA: TGTGCCAGCTCACCTACCGGGACAGGGGGCGTTAATGAGCAGTTCTTC. It is translated as CASSPTGTGGVNEQFF.

The chain uses TRBV4-2 and TRBJ2-6; 8 nucleotides line up with TRBD1. The CDR3 consists of 18 residues. Trimming at V came to 3 bases and at J to 1 base, leaving 8 bases not matched to a gene. Germline V CDR1 and CDR2: LGHNA, YNFKEQ. The CDR3 coding sequence is TGTGCCAGCAGCCAGAAGGGACAGGTGCTGTCTGGGGCCAACGTCCTGACTTTC. Its translation: CASSQKGQVLSGANVLTF.

V is TRBV6-6 and J is TRBJ2-7, with 9 positions matching TRBD1. The J segment lost 1 base and the V segment lost 5 bases, leaving 6 bases of the junction unmatched. This CDR3 has 15 residues. Germline V gene lookup returns CDR1 MNHNY and CDR2 SVGAGI (reference sequence). CDR3 bases: TGTGCCAGCAGTACGGGGGGACAGGGTTCCTACGAGCAGTACTTC. Its protein is CASSTGGQGSYEQYF.

The V gene is TRBV7-9, the J gene TRBJ2-1, with no clear D. The CDR3 extends over 14 amino acids. V was pared by 5 bases and J by 6 bases, with 14 bases between. Germline V gene sequence: CDR1 SEHNR, CDR2 FQNEAQ (reference sequence). This chain's CDR3 is CASSRSEMFNEQFF. The CDR3 region has the DNA TGTGCCAGCAGCAGAAGTGAGATGTTCAATGAGCAGTTCTTC.

The chain carries TRBV6-1 and TRBJ1-5; maybe TRBD1 (5 bases). The V gene's germline CDR1 is MNHNS and CDR2 SASEGT. Trimming took off 6 bases at V and 0 bases at J, with 9 bases between the two ends. CDR3 size: 14 residues. CDR3 protein: CASRLTGSNQPQHF. CDR3 bases: TGTGCCAGCAGGCTAACAGGTAGCAATCAGCCCCAGCATTTT.

The chain recombines TRBV5-1 with TRBJ2-7; 12 nucleotides line up with TRBD1. Germline CDR1 and CDR2: SGHRS and YFSETQ. This CDR3 spans 17 amino acids. V lost 3 bases and J lost 3; bases outside the gene matches: 10. The CDR3 coding sequence is TGCGCCAGCAGCTCCTTTCCCGGGACAGGGGGCGTCTACGAGCAGTACTTC. This encodes CASSSFPGTGGVYEQYF.

The V gene is TRBV7-9, the J gene TRBJ2-7; 9 bases align to TRBD1. CDR3 length equals 18 residues. CDR1 SEHNR and CDR2 FQNEAQ come from the germline V gene (reference sequence). The junction had 11 bases not matched to a gene; V was cut back by 1 base and J by 1 base. CDR3 nucleotides: TGTGCCAGCAGCTTAGGACCGGACAGGGGAAGTAGGTCCTACGAGCAGTACTTC. Amino acid sequence: CASSLGPDRGSRSYEQYF.

This chain uses TRBV28 with TRBJ1-2; 12 bases fit TRBD1. This CDR3 region has 15 residues. J was trimmed by 4 bases and V by 6 bases; bases with no gene match: 6. Germline CDR1 reads MDHEN; CDR2 reads SYDVKM. For the CDR3, the DNA is TGTGCCAGCAGAGGGACAGGGGGCTTTGCCTATGGCTACACCTTC. Its translation is CASRGTGGFAYGYTF.

This sequence joins TRBV28 and TRBJ2-2; a weak D match, TRBD1 (5 bases). Trimming removed 6 bases from V and 3 bases from J, with 14 bases in between. Germline-derived CDR1 and CDR2 are MDHEN and SYDVKM. The CDR3 consists of 15 residues. The CDR3 loop reads CASSPPDTYTGELFF. CDR3 nucleotides: TGTGCCAGCAGCCCCCCGGACACGTACACCGGGGAGCTGTTTTTT.

The chain is built from TRBV6-5 and TRBJ1-2, with D possibly TRBD1 on 5 matching bases. V was shortened by 2 bases and J by 0 bases, with 10 bases between the two germline ends. Germline CDR1 and CDR2: MNHEY and SVGAGI. The CDR3 is 15 amino acids. The CDR3 DNA reads as TGTGCCAGCAGTTACGCACTACAGGCTAACTATGGCTACACCTTC. As protein: CASSYALQANYGYTF.

V gene TRBV29-1 combines with J gene TRBJ2-2; either TRBD1 or TRBD2 may supply D (5 bases each). This CDR3 region has 11 residues. Germline CDR1 reads SQVTM; CDR2 reads ANQGSEA. CDR3 sequence (DNA): TGCGGGGGATTGAACACCGGGGAGCTGTTTTTT. Its translation: CGGLNTGELFF.

The V gene is TRBV4-1, the J gene TRBJ2-7; 10 bases line up with TRBD2. Losses at the gene ends were 6 bases for V and 2 bases for J; bases not matched to a gene: 10. The CDR3 runs to 16 residues. Germline assignment: CDR1 MGHRA and CDR2 YSYEKL. The CDR3 reads CASRKNPGLATYEQYF. CDR3 in DNA: TGCGCCAGCAGAAAAAATCCGGGACTAGCGACCTACGAGCAGTACTTC.

The J gene is TRBJ1-4, the V gene TRBV19; possible D gene TRBD1, 5 bases. V lost 6 bases and J 8 bases, leaving 13 bases between the germline ends. The germline gives CDR1 LNHDA, CDR2 SQIVND (reference sequence). This CDR3 contains 13 residues. The CDR3 bases are TGTGCCAGTAGAGGGGACTACGGGGAAAAACTGTTTTTT. Protein: CASRGDYGEKLFF.

The genes are TRBV19 and TRBJ2-7; TRBD2 matches 9 bases. The CDR3 has 13 amino acids. Germline CDR1 LNHDA, CDR2 SQIVND (reference sequence). Trimming at V came to 7 bases and at J to 5 bases, leaving 6 bases not matched to a gene. CDR3 amino acids: CASNKAGGDEQYF. As DNA, the CDR3 is TGTGCCAGTAATAAAGCGGGAGGCGACGAGCAGTACTTC.

The rearrangement uses TRBV5-1 and TRBJ2-2; D is unclear. This CDR3 is 14 amino acids long. The germline gives CDR1 SGHRS, CDR2 YFSETQ. The V and J ends lost 0 bases and 1 base respectively, with 4 bases between them. The CDR3 nucleotides are TGCGCCAGCAGCTTGGATGGGAACACCGGGGAGCTGTTTTTT. Encoded protein: CASSLDGNTGELFF.

The rearrangement uses TRBV5-6 and TRBJ2-4; 13 bases align to TRBD2. Germline V lookup: CDR1 SGHDT, CDR2 YYEEEE. The ends lost 1 base at V and 9 bases at J; junction bases unmatched: 13. CDR3 size: 18 residues. The CDR3 spells CASSLRLTSGRKVVIQYF. CDR3 DNA sequence: TGTGCCAGCAGCTTGAGGTTGACTAGCGGGAGGAAGGTCGTCATTCAGTACTTC.

This clone was detected only once. The rearrangement joins TRBV11-1 to TRBJ1-1; D call uncertain. The germline V gene encodes CDR1 SGHAT and CDR2 FQDESV (reference sequence). The V and J ends lost 1 base and 6 bases respectively, with 9 bases between them. There are 13 residues in the CDR3. As DNA, the CDR3 is TGTGCCAGCAGCTTAGTCAAGACGGCTGAAGCTTTCTTT. Translation gives CASSLVKTAEAFF.